The T cell receptor (beta chain) described here comes from a study of T-cell reconstitution after alpha-beta-depleted transplantation in children. Unique molecular identifiers were used in preparing the TCRbeta library. TCRdb re-analysed the PCR reads in MiXCR, keeping a single row per CDR3 protein. In the table there are fewer than 120,000 distinct CDR3 sequences, around a tenth of which are singletons. CDR3 length equals 14 residues. The germline V gene encodes CDR1 GTSNPN and CDR2 SVGIG (reference sequence). Trimming took off 1 base at V and 1 base at J, with 8 bases between the two ends. Only a few counts were recorded for this clonotype.

V gene TRBV30 combines with J gene TRBJ1-5; no clear D gene. The source of this sequence is a human donor who donated a stem cell graft to a child with acute lymphoblastic leukemia. This specimen consisted of PBMCs from the stem cell graft donor, obtained from the stem cell graft. The CDR3 bases are TGTGCCTGGAGTGCCCCCAACAGCAATCAGCCCCAGCATTTT. As protein: CAWSAPNSNQPQHF.